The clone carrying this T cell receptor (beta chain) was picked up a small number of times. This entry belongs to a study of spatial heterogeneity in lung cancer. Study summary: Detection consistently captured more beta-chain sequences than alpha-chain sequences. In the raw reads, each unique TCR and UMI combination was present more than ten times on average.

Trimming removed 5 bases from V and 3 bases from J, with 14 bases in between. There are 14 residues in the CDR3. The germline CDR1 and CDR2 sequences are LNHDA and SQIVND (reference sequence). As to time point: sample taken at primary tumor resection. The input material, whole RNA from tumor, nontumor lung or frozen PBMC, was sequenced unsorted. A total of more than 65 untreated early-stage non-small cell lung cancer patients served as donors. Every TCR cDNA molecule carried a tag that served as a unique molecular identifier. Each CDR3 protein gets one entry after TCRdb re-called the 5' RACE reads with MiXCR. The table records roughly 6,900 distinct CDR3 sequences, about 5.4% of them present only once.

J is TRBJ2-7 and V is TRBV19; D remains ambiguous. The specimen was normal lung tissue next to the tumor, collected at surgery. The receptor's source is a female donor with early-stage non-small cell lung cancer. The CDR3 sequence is CASSGAFGNYEQYF. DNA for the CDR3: TGTGCCAGTAGTGGAGCTTTCGGTAACTACGAGCAGTACTTC. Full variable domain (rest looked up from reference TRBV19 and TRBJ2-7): DGGITQSPKYLFRKEGQNVTLSCEQNLNHDAMYWYRQDPGQGLRLIYYSQIVNDFQKGDIAEGYSVSREKKESFPLTVTSAQKNPTAFYLCASSGAFGNYEQYFGPGTRLTVT.